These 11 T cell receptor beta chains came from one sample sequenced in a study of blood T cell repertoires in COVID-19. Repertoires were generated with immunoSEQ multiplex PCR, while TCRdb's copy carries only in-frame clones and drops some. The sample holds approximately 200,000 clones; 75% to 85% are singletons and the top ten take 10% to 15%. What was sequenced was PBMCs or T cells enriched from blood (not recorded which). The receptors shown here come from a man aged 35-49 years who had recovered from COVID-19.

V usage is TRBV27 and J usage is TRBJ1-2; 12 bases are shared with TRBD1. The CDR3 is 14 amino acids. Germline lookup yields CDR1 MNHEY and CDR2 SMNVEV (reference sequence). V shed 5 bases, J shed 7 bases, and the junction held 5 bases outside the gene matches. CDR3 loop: CASSGGQGAGGYTF. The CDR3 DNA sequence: TGTGCCAGCAGTGGGGGACAGGGGGCGGGTGGCTACACCTTC.

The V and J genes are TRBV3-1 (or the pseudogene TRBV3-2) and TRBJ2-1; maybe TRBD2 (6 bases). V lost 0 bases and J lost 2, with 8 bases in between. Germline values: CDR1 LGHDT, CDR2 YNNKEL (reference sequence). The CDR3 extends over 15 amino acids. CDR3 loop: CASSQDTGAYNEQFF. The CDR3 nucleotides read TGTGCCAGCAGCCAAGATACGGGGGCCTACAATGAGCAGTTCTTC.

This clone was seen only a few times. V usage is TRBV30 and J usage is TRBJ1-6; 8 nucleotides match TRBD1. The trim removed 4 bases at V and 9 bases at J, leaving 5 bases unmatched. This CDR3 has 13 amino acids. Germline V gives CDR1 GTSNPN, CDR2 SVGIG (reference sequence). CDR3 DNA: TGTGCCTGGAATGGACAGGGTGGTTCACCCCTCCACTTT. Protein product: CAWNGQGGSPLHF.

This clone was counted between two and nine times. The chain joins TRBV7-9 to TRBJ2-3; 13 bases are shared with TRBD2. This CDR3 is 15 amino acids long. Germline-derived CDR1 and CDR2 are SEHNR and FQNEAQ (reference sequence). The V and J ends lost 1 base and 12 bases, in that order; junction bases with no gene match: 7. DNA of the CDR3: TGTGCCAGCAGCTTAGGAGGACTAGCGGGAGAATTTCAGTATTTT. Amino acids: CASSLGGLAGEFQYF.

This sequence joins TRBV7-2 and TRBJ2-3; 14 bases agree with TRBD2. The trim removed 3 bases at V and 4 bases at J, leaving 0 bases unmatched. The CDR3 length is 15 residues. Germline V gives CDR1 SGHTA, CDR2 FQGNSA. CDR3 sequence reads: CASSLTSGRADTQYF. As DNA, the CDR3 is TGTGCCAGCAGCTTGACTAGCGGGAGGGCAGATACGCAGTATTTT.

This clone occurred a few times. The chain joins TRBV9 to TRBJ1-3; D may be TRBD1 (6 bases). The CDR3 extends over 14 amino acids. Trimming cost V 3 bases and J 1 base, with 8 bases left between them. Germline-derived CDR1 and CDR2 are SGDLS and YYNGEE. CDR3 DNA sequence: TGTGCCAGCAGCGGGACAGTTTCTGGAAACACCATATATTTT. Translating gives CASSGTVSGNTIYF.

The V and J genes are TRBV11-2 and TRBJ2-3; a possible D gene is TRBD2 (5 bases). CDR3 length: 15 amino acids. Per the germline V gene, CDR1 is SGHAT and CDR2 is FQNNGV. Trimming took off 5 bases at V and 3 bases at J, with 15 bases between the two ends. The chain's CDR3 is CASSTRGFGTDTQYF. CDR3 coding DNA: TGTGCCAGCAGCACCCGGGGTTTTGGGACAGATACGCAGTATTTT.

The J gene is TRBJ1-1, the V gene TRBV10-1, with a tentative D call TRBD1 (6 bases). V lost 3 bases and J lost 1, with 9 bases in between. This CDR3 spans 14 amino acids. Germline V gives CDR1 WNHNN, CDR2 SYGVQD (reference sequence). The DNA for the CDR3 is TGCGCCAGCAGTGAAGGGGGTACGAACACTGAAGCTTTCTTT. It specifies CASSEGGTNTEAFF.

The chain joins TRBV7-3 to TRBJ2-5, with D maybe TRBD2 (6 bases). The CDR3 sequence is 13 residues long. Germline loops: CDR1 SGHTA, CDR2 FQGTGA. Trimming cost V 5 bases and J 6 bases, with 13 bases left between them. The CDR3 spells CASSPFGLQTQYF. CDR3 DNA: TGTGCCAGCAGCCCCTTCGGACTACAGACCCAGTACTTC. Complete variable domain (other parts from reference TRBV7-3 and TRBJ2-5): GAGVSQTPSNKVTEKGKYVELRCDPISGHTALYWYRQSLGQGPEFLIYFQGTGAADDSGLPNDRFFAVRPEGSVSTLKIQRTERGDSAVYLCASSPFGLQTQYFGPGTRLLVL.

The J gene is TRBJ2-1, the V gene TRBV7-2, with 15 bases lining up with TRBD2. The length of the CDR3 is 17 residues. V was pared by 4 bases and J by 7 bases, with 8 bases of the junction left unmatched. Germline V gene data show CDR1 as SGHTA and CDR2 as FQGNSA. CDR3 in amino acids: CASSSGLAGGGGNEQFF. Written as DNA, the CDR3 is TGTGCCAGCAGCTCAGGACTAGCGGGAGGGGGCGGGAATGAGCAGTTCTTC.

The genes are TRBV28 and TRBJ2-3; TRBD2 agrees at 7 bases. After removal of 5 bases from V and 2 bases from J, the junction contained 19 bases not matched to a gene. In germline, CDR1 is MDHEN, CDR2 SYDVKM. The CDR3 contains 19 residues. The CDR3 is CASSTLKIGLGFITDTQYF. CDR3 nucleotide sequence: TGTGCCAGCAGTACCTTAAAGATCGGACTAGGTTTTATCACAGATACGCAGTATTTT.